This TCR beta chain derives from a study of control samples from healthy donors and cancer patients. TCRdb keeps only in-frame clones here, not all; method: immunoSEQ multiplex PCR. The sample carries approximately 90,000 clones, 88% recorded once. CDR3 length: 16 amino acids. The ends lost 0 bases at V and 6 bases at J; junction bases unmatched: 5. CDR1 is MGHRA, CDR2 YSYEKL, per germline. The rearrangement links TRBV4-1 to TRBJ2-2; the match to TRBD2 covers 9 bases. The sequence was obtained from a woman in her seventies in good health. Sequencing was done on a sample of blood. The CDR3 coding sequence is TGCGCCAGCAGCCAAGAGGGAGCGGGGGGTGCCGGGGAGCTGTTTTTT. Its protein product is CASSQEGAGGAGELFF.